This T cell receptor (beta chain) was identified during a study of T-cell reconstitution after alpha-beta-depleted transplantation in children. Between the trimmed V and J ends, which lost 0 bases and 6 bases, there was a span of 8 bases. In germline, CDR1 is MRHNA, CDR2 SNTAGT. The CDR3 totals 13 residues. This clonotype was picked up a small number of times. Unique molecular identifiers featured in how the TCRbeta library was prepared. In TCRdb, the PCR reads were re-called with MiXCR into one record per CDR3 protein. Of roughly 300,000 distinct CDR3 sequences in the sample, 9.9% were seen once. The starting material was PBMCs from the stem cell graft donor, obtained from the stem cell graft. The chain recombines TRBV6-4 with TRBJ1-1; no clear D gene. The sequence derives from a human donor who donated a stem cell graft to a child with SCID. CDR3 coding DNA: TGTGCCAGCAGTGACTCGGAGGGCTCTGAAGCTTTCTTT. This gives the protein CASSDSEGSEAFF.